This T cell receptor beta chain was recovered during a study of T cell changes during pregnancy in multiple sclerosis. The data were produced by immunoSEQ multiplex PCR, yet TCRdb's version contains in-frame clones alone and is incomplete. The sample has some 70,000 clones; 85% to 90% are singletons. With V trimmed by 1 base and J by 0 bases, 9 bases remained unmatched. The CDR3 length is 17 residues. The germline gives CDR1 SGHKS, CDR2 YYEKEE (reference sequence). This clone has just one count. The input for sequencing was peripheral blood, taken after pregnancy. The chain combines TRBV5-5 with TRBJ2-7; 8 bases agree with TRBD2. The TCR comes from a female donor in good health, enrolled as a control in a pregnancy study. The CDR3 bases are TGTGCCAGCAGCTTGATTGCGGGAGGAAGTCTCTCCTACGAGCAGTACTTC. Translated: CASSLIAGGSLSYEQYF.